This T cell receptor beta chain is from a study of T cells in Graves' hyperthyroidism and ophthalmopathy. Germline V gene sequence: CDR1 MNHEY, CDR2 SMNVEV (reference sequence). This CDR3 contains 13 residues. Trimming removed 5 bases from V and 4 bases from J; junction bases left unmatched: 3. Orbital computed tomography and thyroid ultrasound, together with serum TRAb and thyroxine and clinical symptoms, were used for diagnoses. Predating any ophthalmopathy symptoms, the blood sample was taken at first hyperthyroidism diagnosis. There were TCR beta CDR3 regions amplified from RNA transcripts. In the first-round RT-PCR of the TCR CDR3, the HTBI primer set was used. TCRdb redid the calling of the multiplex PCR reads with MiXCR, one entry per CDR3 protein. The sample has approximately 370,000 distinct CDR3 sequences, about 18% seen once.

The chain carries TRBV27 and TRBJ2-5, with 8 bases aligning to TRBD2. The sequence was obtained from a woman in her twenties or thirties with Graves' hyperthyroidism that later progressed to Graves' ophthalmopathy. Source material: blood. As DNA, the CDR3 is TGTGCCAGCAGTGCGGGAGGCGGAGAGACCCAGTACTTC. Its translation: CASSAGGGETQYF.